There are a few counts of the clone carrying this TCR beta chain. The antigen is unknown. The data are from a study of response to subunit inactivated influenza vaccine. Findings of the study overall: Each seasonal flu vaccination may recruit only limited new T cells, authors suggested.

MiXCR was run by TCRdb on the RT-PCR reads, yielding one entry per CDR3 protein. Among roughly 500,000 distinct CDR3 sequences listed, 16% were seen once. Trimming pared 4 bases from V and 4 bases from J, leaving 17 bases between. Germline V gives CDR1 DFQATT, CDR2 SNEGSKA (reference sequence). CDR3 size: 15 residues. J is TRBJ1-5 and V is TRBV20-1, with TRBD1 as a possible D gene (6 bases). This TCR derives from a man between 50 and 75 years old who received an inactivated influenza vaccine. The sequences come from CD4+ T cells sorted from PBMCs, collected around 25 months after vaccination. CDR3 loop: CSATPAVGANQPQHF. CDR3 nucleotides: TGCAGTGCTACCCCTGCGGTGGGGGCGAATCAGCCCCAGCATTTT.